This TCR beta chain was identified in a study of spatial heterogeneity in lung cancer. As for the study in general: There was a strong correlation between the counts of TCR transcripts measured in tumor regions and a T cell transcriptional module score that was calculated from matched bulk RNA-seq. Study-wide results and caveats: For expanded intratumoral alpha and beta TCRs, counts tracked tumor mutation counts.

A remark on this clonotype: The antigen remains undetermined. Found in a library prepared for alpha chains, this beta chain is an off-target read, and its abundance has little meaning.

TCRdb re-called the 5' RACE reads through MiXCR, storing one row per CDR3 protein. The data show under 9,000 distinct CDR3 sequences, under 15% seen once. Described time point: sample taken at primary tumor resection. No cells were sorted before sequencing. The whole RNA sequenced was extracted from tumor, nontumor lung or frozen PBMC. The receptor's source is a male donor with early-stage non-small cell lung cancer. The starting material was lung tumor tissue, obtained at surgery.

CDR3 sequence: CSAPDPNSGNTIYF. CDR3 bases: TGCAGTGCCCCCGACCCGAACTCTGGAAACACCATATATTTT. This chain links TRBV20-1 with TRBJ1-3; D uncertain. The CDR3 loop spans 14 amino acids. Deletions cut 6 bases from V and 0 bases from J, with 12 bases between. Germline lookup yields CDR1 DFQATT and CDR2 SNEGSKA (reference sequence).